A single T cell receptor beta chain is shown here with its context. Authors' data handling: Estimated nucleated cell counts came from reference gene primer amplification. This table comes from immunoSEQ multiplex PCR, and its TCRdb copy is limited to in-frame clones, with some not included. The DNA was the basis for D and trimming; V, J and clone size are from that table. The sample holds under 300,000 clones, 75% to 90% seen once. The data are from a study of blood T cell repertoires in COVID-19. Study overall: From the United States, Italy and Spain came samples of acute and convalescent COVID-19. T cells, B-cell-depleted T cells, or PBMCs provided the cDNA or gDNA that served as material.

CDR1 is SEHNR and CDR2 is FQNEAQ in the germline V gene (reference sequence). V trimming: 1 base; J trimming: 3 bases; junction bases outside the gene matches: 11. This CDR3 is 19 amino acids long. Sequencing used peripheral blood. The rearrangement uses TRBV7-9 and TRBJ2-3; the match to TRBD2 covers 12 bases. The clonotype comes from a middle-aged woman who had recovered from COVID-19. This CDR3 is CASSLGGLAGPITTDTQYF. Written as DNA, the CDR3 is TGTGCCAGCAGCTTAGGGGGACTAGCGGGTCCCATTACGACAGATACGCAGTATTTT.